These 22 T cell receptor beta chains came from one sample sequenced in a study of Ad26.COV2.S vaccination and SARS-CoV-2 variants. The treatment here: around 19 received Ad26.COV2.S at low or high dose, single or two shots; 5 received placebo; per-sample allocation not given. Sampling took place 63 days after the first vaccine or placebo injection. Here immunoSEQ multiplex PCR was the method, and the copy in TCRdb shows in-frame clones only, minus some. In the table there are roughly 400,000 clones, less than 95% of which are singletons. This sample comprised peripheral blood, obtained in a trial of Ad26.COV2.S vaccine versus placebo. Receptors were obtained from a person aged 18-65 years who received the Ad26.COV2.S COVID-19 vaccine or a placebo.

This clone was recorded only once. The chain joins TRBV2 to TRBJ2-1; D not resolved. Germline values: CDR1 SNHLY, CDR2 FYNNEI. Trimming took 1 base from V and 10 from J, leaving 11 bases between them. CDR3 length: 13 amino acids. CDR3 coding DNA: TGTGCCAGCAGTGAAGGCACCCTCCGCGAGCAGTTCTTC. This sequence encodes CASSEGTLREQFF.

The chain is built from TRBV20-1 and TRBJ2-7, with 7 bases aligning to TRBD1. After removal of 3 bases from V and 2 bases from J, the junction contained 7 bases not matched to a gene. The germline gives CDR1 DFQATT, CDR2 SNEGSKA (reference sequence). CDR3 length: 14 amino acids. CDR3 DNA: TGCAGTGCTAGTTATCGGGACAGTACCTACGAGCAGTACTTC. Translation: CSASYRDSTYEQYF.

In this sample, this clone turned up once. The chain couples TRBV5-5 to TRBJ2-1, with D maybe TRBD1 (6 bases). Trimming cost V 2 bases and J 5 bases, with 14 bases left between them. Germline V gene sequence: CDR1 SGHKS, CDR2 YYEKEE (reference sequence). This CDR3 has 15 residues. In nucleotides, the CDR3 is TGTGCCAGCAGCTTAGGGGGACGTACGAACAATGAGCAGTTCTTC. As protein: CASSLGGRTNNEQFF. Looking up the rest from reference TRBV5-5 and TRBJ2-1 gives the full variable domain: DAGVTQSPTHLIKTRGQQVTLRCSPISGHKSVSWYQQVLGQGPQFIFQYYEKEERGRGNFPDRFSARQFPNYSSELNVNALLLGDSALYLCASSLGGRTNNEQFFGPGTRLTVL.

This clone was counted a few times. V usage is TRBV6-2 or TRBV6-3 and J usage is TRBJ2-2; a weak D match, TRBD1 (5 bases). Trimming pared 4 bases from V and 4 bases from J, leaving 7 bases between. The CDR3 length is 13 residues. Germline loops: CDR1 MNHEY, CDR2 SVGEGT. The CDR3, as DNA: TGTGCCAGCAGTTCCAGGGCCACCGGGGAGCTGTTTTTT. Protein sequence: CASSSRATGELFF.

This sequence joins TRBV19 and TRBJ2-3, with 9 bases that match TRBD1. After removal of 11 bases from V and 1 base from J, the junction contained 4 bases not matched to a gene. The germline V gene encodes CDR1 LNHDA and CDR2 SQIVND (reference sequence). This CDR3 spans 13 amino acids. The CDR3 region has the DNA TGTGCCTGCAGGGACAGGGGCACAGATACGCAGTATTTT. Its protein is CACRDRGTDTQYF.

The CDR3 DNA follows: TGTGCCAGCAGCTTAGTAGTTAGAACCCCTCTCCAAGAGACCCAGTACTTC. This encodes CASSLVVRTPLQETQYF. V gene TRBV7-9 combines with J gene TRBJ2-5; D unresolved. Trimming took 1 base from V and 1 from J, leaving 16 bases between them. The V gene's germline CDR1 is SEHNR and CDR2 FQNEAQ (reference sequence). The CDR3 extends over 17 amino acids.

This clone was seen at least ten times. Other DNA sequences from this sample encode an identical CDR3 as well. The rearrangement uses TRBV4-2 and TRBJ2-3, with D unresolved. This CDR3 has 12 residues. The germline gives CDR1 LGHNA, CDR2 YNFKEQ. V dropped 0 bases and J dropped 7 bases, with 5 bases sitting between them. CDR3 protein: CASSQDQNTQYF. The CDR3 bases are TGTGCCAGCAGCCAAGACCAGAATACGCAGTATTTT.

V usage is TRBV27 and J usage is TRBJ2-7; weak D call: TRBD2 (5 bases). V was clipped by 3 bases and J by 5 bases, with 14 bases between them. Per germline, CDR1 MNHEY and CDR2 SMNVEV (reference sequence). The CDR3 runs 14 residues. CDR3 in amino acids: CASSLGRDGNEQYF. The CDR3 coding sequence is TGTGCCAGCAGTTTGGGTCGGGATGGGAACGAGCAGTACTTC.

V gene TRBV5-3 combines with J gene TRBJ2-3, with D perhaps TRBD1 (6 bases). TRBV5-3 is an ORF; its function is uncertain. V was cut by 1 base and J by 2 bases, with 17 bases left in between. The CDR3 loop spans 17 amino acids. The CDR3 protein is CARSLLPSGQITDTQYF. The CDR3 DNA reads as TGTGCCAGAAGCTTGTTACCCTCGGGACAAATCACAGATACGCAGTATTTT.

The V gene is TRBV3-1 (or the pseudogene TRBV3-2), the J gene TRBJ1-6; D is perhaps TRBD1 (6 bases). CDR1 and CDR2 (germline): LGHDT, YNNKEL (reference sequence). Trimming left V 2 bases short and J 5 bases short, with 10 bases between. The length of the CDR3 is 15 residues. CDR3 amino acids: CASSQPRDNNSPLHF. The CDR3 DNA follows: TGTGCCAGCAGCCAACCCCGGGACAATAATTCACCCCTCCACTTT.

This sequence joins TRBV27 and TRBJ2-7; a possible D gene is TRBD2 (5 bases). Germline values: CDR1 MNHEY, CDR2 SMNVEV (reference sequence). V dropped 2 bases and J dropped 0 bases, with 11 bases sitting between them. The CDR3 is 15 residues long. Here the CDR3 DNA reads TGTGCCAGCAGTTTACGCGGGTCTACCTCCTACGAGCAGTACTTC. Amino acid sequence: CASSLRGSTSYEQYF.

CDR3 coding DNA: TGTGCCAGCATGAGGTTGGGGGCCAACGTCCTGACTTTC. It translates to CASMRLGANVLTF. The chain combines TRBV2 with TRBJ2-6; no reliable D call. Germline V CDR1 and CDR2: SNHLY, FYNNEI. V dropped 7 bases and J dropped 4 bases, with 8 bases sitting between them. The CDR3 extends over 13 amino acids.

This chain uses TRBV27 with TRBJ1-5; D is unclear. The CDR3 consists of 12 residues. V lost 5 bases to trimming and J lost 9 bases, with 11 bases between them. Germline V gene data show CDR1 as MNHEY and CDR2 as SMNVEV (reference sequence). The CDR3: CASSTGVLPQHF. CDR3 nucleotides: TGTGCCAGCAGTACCGGGGTTCTGCCCCAGCATTTT.

The chain has TRBV29-1 and TRBJ2-3; D uncertain. The V gene lost 6 bases and the J gene lost 1 base, with 14 bases spanning the gap. Germline loops: CDR1 SQVTM, CDR2 ANQGSEA. This CDR3 comprises 14 residues. In nucleotides, the CDR3 is TGCAGCGTCGGATTCGACGGTCGCACAGATACGCAGTATTTT. It yields the protein CSVGFDGRTDTQYF.

The chain carries TRBV11-1 and TRBJ1-2, with D tentatively TRBD1 (5 bases). The CDR3 is 14 amino acids. V lost 6 bases and J 2 bases, leaving 13 bases between the germline ends. Germline CDR1 and CDR2: SGHAT and FQDESV (reference sequence). The CDR3 protein is CASSSDRNNYGYTF. CDR3 DNA: TGTGCCAGCAGTTCTGACAGAAACAACTATGGCTACACCTTC.

This chain links TRBV20-1 with TRBJ2-1; 7 nucleotides align to TRBD1. CDR3 length equals 15 residues. Per germline, CDR1 DFQATT and CDR2 SNEGSKA (reference sequence). V lost 3 bases and J lost 4; bases outside the gene matches: 9. For the CDR3, the DNA is TGCAGTGCTAGTCCCGGACAGGAGACATACAATGAGCAGTTCTTC. It yields the protein CSASPGQETYNEQFF.

The CDR3 nucleotides are TGTGCCAGCAGTGAGGGAAGAAACTACGAGCAGTACTTC. This sequence encodes CASSEGRNYEQYF. The V and J genes are TRBV6-1 and TRBJ2-7; no clear D. Germline lookup yields CDR1 MNHNS and CDR2 SASEGT. The CDR3 is 13 residues long. Trimming cost V 3 bases and J 3 bases, with 9 bases left between them.

The CDR3 DNA reads TGTGCCAGCAGCTTGATCGACAGGGGGAGTAACGAGCAGTACTTC. Translated, it gives CASSLIDRGSNEQYF. The rearrangement joins TRBV5-6 to TRBJ2-7; 9 nucleotides align to TRBD1. Germline lookup yields CDR1 SGHDT and CDR2 YYEEEE. V trimming: 1 base; J trimming: 5 bases; junction bases outside the gene matches: 7. The CDR3 extends over 15 amino acids.

This sequence joins TRBV18 and TRBJ1-4; no firm D call. This CDR3 comprises 15 residues. The germline gives CDR1 KGHSH, CDR2 LQKENI. V was clipped by 6 bases and J by 0 bases, with 11 bases between them. CDR3 sequence (DNA): TGTGCCAGCTCCCTATCAGGCGCAACTAATGAAAAACTGTTTTTT. Protein: CASSLSGATNEKLFF.

The chain carries TRBV24-1 and TRBJ2-5, with 8 bases identical to TRBD1. CDR3 size: 15 residues. The J segment lost 5 bases and the V segment lost 3 bases, leaving 7 bases of the junction unmatched. Germline V CDR1 and CDR2: KGHDR, SFDVKD. CDR3 sequence: CATSDRGQGPETQYF. CDR3 coding DNA: TGTGCCACCAGTGATCGTGGACAGGGTCCGGAGACCCAGTACTTC.

The chain couples TRBV13 to TRBJ2-7; 10 nucleotides match TRBD2. There are 15 residues in the CDR3. Germline V lookup: CDR1 PRHDT, CDR2 FYEKMQ (reference sequence). With 3 bases clipped from V and 5 bases from J, the junction kept 7 bases outside the gene matches. In DNA, the CDR3 is TGTGCCAGCAGCTTGGAGCGGGAGGGCGTCGACGAGCAGTACTTC. It yields the protein CASSLEREGVDEQYF. The full variable domain, rest sourced from reference TRBV13 and TRBJ2-7, is AAGVIQSPRHLIKEKRETATLKCYPIPRHDTVYWYQQGPGQDPQFLISFYEKMQSDKGSIPDRFSAQQFSDYHSELNMSSLELGDSALYFCASSLEREGVDEQYFGPGTRLTVT.

The rearrangement links TRBV5-1 to TRBJ2-7; TRBD2 agrees at 7 bases. The CDR3 is 11 residues long. Germline-derived CDR1 and CDR2 are SGHRS and YFSETQ. After removal of 3 bases from V and 6 bases from J, the junction contained 0 bases not matched to a gene. This CDR3 reads CASSWGGEQYF. For the CDR3, the DNA is TGCGCCAGCAGCTGGGGGGGCGAGCAGTACTTC.